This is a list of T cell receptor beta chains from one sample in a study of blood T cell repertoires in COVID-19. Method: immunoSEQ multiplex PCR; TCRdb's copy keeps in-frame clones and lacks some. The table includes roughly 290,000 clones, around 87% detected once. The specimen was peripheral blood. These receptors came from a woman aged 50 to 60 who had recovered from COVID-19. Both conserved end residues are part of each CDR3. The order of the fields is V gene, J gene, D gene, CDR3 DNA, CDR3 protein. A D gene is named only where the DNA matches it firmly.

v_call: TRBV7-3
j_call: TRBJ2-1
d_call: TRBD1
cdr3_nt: TGTGCCAGCAGCTTAACGAATAGGGACAGGGACCCGTTCTTC
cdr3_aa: CASSLTNRDRDPFF

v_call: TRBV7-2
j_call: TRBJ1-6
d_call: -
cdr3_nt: TGTGCCAGCAGCTTAGTTCCCGGCACTGAGGGTTCACCCCTCCACTTT
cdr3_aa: CASSLVPGTEGSPLHF

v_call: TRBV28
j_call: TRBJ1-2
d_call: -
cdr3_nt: TGTGCCAGCAGTTTGTACCGGGGCAGGGGCAACTATGGCTACACCTTC
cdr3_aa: CASSLYRGRGNYGYTF

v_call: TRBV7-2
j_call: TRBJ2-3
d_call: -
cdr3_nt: TGTGCCAGCAGCTTAGTACGTCTAGTAATCACAGATACGCAGTATTTT
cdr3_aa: CASSLVRLVITDTQYF

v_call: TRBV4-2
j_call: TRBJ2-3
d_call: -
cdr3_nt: TGTGCCAGCAGCCAAGGGGTAAACAGGGAGGATACGCAGTATTTT
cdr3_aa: CASSQGVNREDTQYF

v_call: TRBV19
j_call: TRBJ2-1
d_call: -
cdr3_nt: TGTGCCAGTAGTTATGGCGGCCACTCCTACAATGAGCAGTTCTTC
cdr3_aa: CASSYGGHSYNEQFF

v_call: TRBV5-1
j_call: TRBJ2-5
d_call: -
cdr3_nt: TGCGCCAGCATGCCAGATCACAAGAGCGAAGAGACCCAGTACTTC
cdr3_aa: CASMPDHKSEETQYF

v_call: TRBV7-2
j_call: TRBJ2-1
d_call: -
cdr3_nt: TGTGCCAGCAGCGCTAGACTAGGGGGCTCGAATGAGCAGTTCTTC
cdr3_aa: CASSARLGGSNEQFF

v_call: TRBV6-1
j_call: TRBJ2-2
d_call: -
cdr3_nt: TGTGCCAGCAGGGGGCAGGGGATGAGCACCGGGGAGCTGTTTTTT
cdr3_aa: CASRGQGMSTGELFF

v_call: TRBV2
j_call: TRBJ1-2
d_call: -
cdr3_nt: TGTGCCAGCAAGCTCGATTCTAACTATGGCTACACCTTC
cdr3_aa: CASKLDSNYGYTF

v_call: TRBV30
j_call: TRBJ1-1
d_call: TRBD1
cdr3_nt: TGTGCCTGGAGCAGGACAGGGGGTGAAGCTTTCTTT
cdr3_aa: CAWSRTGGEAFF